The present T cell receptor beta chain was sequenced within a study of beta chain features in type 1 diabetes. Study-wide background: Age, gender and cell yields were similar between patients and healthy donors. Findings and caveats of the study: A potential PCR bias toward shorter templates would be equal in patient and control samples. Shortening that was moderate but significant affected the TCRB CDR3s of Type 1 diabetes patients in all four CD4+ subsets.

Isolated RNA was reverse transcribed in full, so expressed TCRB transcripts were sequenced. Libraries were prepared by immunoSEQ multiplex PCR; TCRdb keeps only in-frame clonotypes and omits some of them. The sample lists around 140,000 clones, roughly an eighth seen once, with approximately 1.3% in the top ten. CDR3 length equals 8 residues. Germline assignment: CDR1 MDHEN and CDR2 SYDVKM. V shed 9 bases and J shed 10 bases, with 4 bases lying between them. Each of the CD4+ naive, central memory, regulatory and stem cell-like memory populations was sorted via CD45RO/CCR7/CD25/CD127/CD95/CD27. Notes on this clone: Its target is not known.

The chain is built from TRBV28 and TRBJ2-1, with D hard to call. This TCR derives from a man aged 18 to 30 with type 1 diabetes. Source material: central memory CD4+ T cells from blood. CDR3 DNA: TGTGCCAGGGAGGAGCAGTTCTTC. Translated, it gives CAREEQFF.